This entry is about one T cell receptor beta chain. Here immunoSEQ multiplex PCR was the method, and the copy in TCRdb shows in-frame clones only, minus some. The table shows about 430,000 clones, with roughly 88% occurring only once. These data are taken from a study of blood T cell repertoires in COVID-19. Overall study: T cells, B-cell-depleted T cells, or PBMCs supplied cDNA or gDNA.

Germline lookup yields CDR1 MDHEN and CDR2 SYDVKM. Trimming took 6 bases from V and 6 from J; bases not matched to a gene: 9. The CDR3 is 16 amino acids. Clinical histories supplied by participants themselves formed the basis of cohort assignment. Sample: PBMCs or T cells enriched from blood (not recorded which). The chain employs TRBV28 and TRBJ1-6; 9 bases align to TRBD1. The sequence was obtained from a woman between 18 and 30 years old who had been exposed to COVID-19. CDR3 sequence reads: CASRQGTGISNSPLHF. The CDR3 DNA reads as TGTGCCAGCAGGCAAGGGACAGGGATAAGTAATTCACCCCTCCACTTT.